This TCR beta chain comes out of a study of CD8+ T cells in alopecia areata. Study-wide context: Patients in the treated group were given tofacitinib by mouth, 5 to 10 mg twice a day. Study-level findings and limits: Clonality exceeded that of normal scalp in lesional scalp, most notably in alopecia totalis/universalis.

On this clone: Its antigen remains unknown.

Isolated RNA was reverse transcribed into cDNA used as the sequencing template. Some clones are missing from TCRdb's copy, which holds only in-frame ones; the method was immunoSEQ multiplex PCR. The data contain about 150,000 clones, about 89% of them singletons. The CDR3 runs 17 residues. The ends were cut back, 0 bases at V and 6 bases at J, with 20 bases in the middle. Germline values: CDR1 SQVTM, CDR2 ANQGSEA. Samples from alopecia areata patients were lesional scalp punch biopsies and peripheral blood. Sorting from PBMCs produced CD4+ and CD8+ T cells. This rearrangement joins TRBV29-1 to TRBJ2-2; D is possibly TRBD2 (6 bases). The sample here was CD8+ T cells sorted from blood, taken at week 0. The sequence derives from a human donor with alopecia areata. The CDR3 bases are TGCAGCGTTGAAGATCGGAGGGCCCATTTCCCGTCCGGGGAGCTGTTTTTT. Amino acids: CSVEDRRAHFPSGELFF.